This TCR beta chain is drawn from a study of cytomegalovirus exposure and HLA in healthy donors (dated 2017 in TCRdb). Notes on the research overall: In an earlier analysis of approximately 500 of the donors, 250 to 300 Gb of sequence data and 117 million unique TCR beta sequences from roughly 190 million T cells were reported. An early release covering more than 500 HLA-typed donors comprised approximately 290 gigabases of sequencing data and around 80 million unique TCR sequences. The genetic ancestry cluster associated with self-reported Caucasian donors included around 76% of the approximately 410 genotyped donors. The study was designed to test whether signatures of past pathogen exposure could be identified by cataloging public T cell receptors. Using immunosequencing, the study profiled T cell repertoires from fewer than 850 subjects and related those repertoires to cytomegalovirus serostatus. In addition to the first cohort of 666 subjects, a separate validation cohort of 120 different subjects was used. High-throughput TCR immunosequencing, statistical association of individual TCRs with disease status, and machine learning were combined to predict cytomegalovirus infection status. A later analysis re-examined previously published TCR beta repertoires from over 500 donors and added high-resolution HLA genotyping to investigate patterns of TCR occurrence. Rather than drawing on any new phenotypic data, the later analysis identified candidate immune exposures from TCR beta sequences and the way those sequences occurred across donors. In an earlier analysis of 587 of the donors, high-throughput TCR beta sequencing was used to judge whether each TCR beta V gene segment behaved as functional or pseudogenic. Alongside the repertoire data, information on donor age, sex, ethnicity and CMV serostatus was compiled. A later genetic analysis used genome-wide SNP genotypes for about 65% of the roughly 700 donors, treating that subset as a discovery cohort. Every repertoire in the discovery cohort had been generated on one and the same sequencing platform. HLA typing included class I and class II loci at four-digit resolution. The number of typed donors differed by locus: about 620-630 for A, B, C, DRB1 and DQB1; 500 to 550 for DQA1; fewer than 610 for DPA1; and 400 to 480 for DPB1. Roughly 5 DR-DQ haplotypes were treated as single units for association and clustering because of strong linkage in the cohort. On average, roughly 250,000 unique TCR beta nucleotide sequences were sequenced per donor among some 430 genotyped donors of the cohort, with around 19% of those sequences being non-productive. General study outcomes and caveats: A later analysis reported that several top co-occurrence clusters appeared linked to parvovirus B19, influenza, CMV and Epstein-Barr virus. Correlated functional status among segregating V segments might be attributable to linkage disequilibrium, but an unknown experimental factor could not be ruled out. In a later analysis, around 15,000 TCR beta sequences were associated with specific HLA alleles at a false discovery rate of 0.05. A cluster of highly shared sequence variants was judged likely to be a technical artifact of the sequencing pipeline. Some IMGT-functional V segments, including TRBV6-2 and TRBV6-3, could not be told apart with the 87-base-pair reads, so those segments were excluded. Most TCR sequences were seen in very few donors, while some public TCRs were found in many individuals. Because counts were too low, 15 to 20 rarely observed V segments, including chromosome 9 orphons, were left out of the earlier analysis of 500 to 650 of the donors. The cohort was sequenced for TCR beta chains only, and without alpha or paired-chain data the features that could be detected were limited. A later analysis found that HLA-associated TCR beta chains were more clonally expanded and had lower generation probabilities than equally common non-associated chains. In an earlier analysis of about 540 of the donors, most TCR beta V segments were observed in productive rearrangements about 90% or about 30% of the time, broadly matching IMGT annotations. Sequencing depth was assumed to be roughly uniform across donors in the presence/absence analyses, though that assumption may not hold. A later genetic analysis reported fewer N-insertions in productive TCRs among donors in an Asian-associated ancestry cluster than the roughly 640-donor mean. In vitro tests confirmed that a few of the cytomegalovirus-associated TCR beta chains recognize cytomegalovirus antigens. A further reported finding was that TCR beta sequences accurately predicted the HLA-A and HLA-B alleles for most subjects in the first cohort. HLA typing was unavailable for some donors at each locus, so association tests used only the typed subset. The authors suggested that the approach could potentially be extended to other disease states and immunological phenotypes. A later analysis found that most CMV-associated TCR beta chains appeared HLA-restricted, with HLA associations seemingly driven largely by CMV exposure. A later genetic analysis associated a missense DCLRE1C variant with V-gene and J-gene trimming of TCR beta chains, and an independent cohort replicated the association. CMV serostatus was the only immune exposure information available for the cohort. According to a later analysis, TCR association rates differed among HLA loci, with DRB1 alleles showing the most associated TCRs and HLA-C alleles showing the fewest. When HLA alleles, especially DR and DQ, strongly co-occurred, attributing TCR associations to individual alleles was difficult. The classifier was reported to diagnose cytomegalovirus status with high specificity and sensitivity in both the original cohort and the validation cohort. A total of 164 TCR beta chains were listed by the study as associated with cytomegalovirus.

V loses 1 base at its end and J loses 0 bases; junction bases beyond the gene matches: 9. The cysteine opens and the phenylalanine closes a CDR3 of 18 amino acids. Only the CDR3 DNA is retained, 54 bases long and in frame from the first base. CDR1 is given as MGHRA and CDR2 as YSYEKL, both from the germline V gene. In regard to this clone: It has no known antigen specificity. One base away there is no much larger clone; base qualities are not given.

In total, just over 650 healthy bone marrow donors made up the cohort. Cohort members were all nominally healthy when sampled, although unrecorded immune exposures were likely present. The donor was CMV seropositive and was included in the group of around 300 seropositive cohort members. A peripheral blood sample was collected from each donor, and TCR beta sequencing was performed on peripheral blood mononuclear cells. Genomic DNA extraction from the blood cell samples was performed with the Qiagen DNeasy Blood Extraction Kit. Receptor libraries were prepared by the immunoSEQ multiplex PCR assay. For the multiplex PCR, a mixture combining 60 forward primers for TCR Vbeta segments and 13 reverse primers for TCR Jbeta segments was used. A multiplex PCR assay on genomic DNA amplified the CDR3 region of rearranged TCR beta genes. The Illumina HiSeq System was used to sequence the amplified TCR beta libraries as 87-base-pair reads. The authors processed their data as follows. Across the 500 to 750 repertoires, a later analysis counted 80 million or so unique TCR beta chains, around 10 million of which were shared by at least two donors. Raw reads were error-corrected and collapsed into unique sequences by a nearest-neighbor algorithm in which closely related sequences were merged to remove PCR and sequencing errors. V, D and J gene segments were assigned by aligning CDR3 sequences to IMGT reference sequences. For a sequence to be retained, a match of at least six nucleotides was required to both a V gene segment and a J gene segment. A rearrangement was called productive if the CDR3 had no stop codons and remained in frame with V and J, and every other rearrangement was called non-productive. Following IMGT convention, CDR3 was defined as the stretch from the second conserved V-encoded cysteine up to the conserved J-encoded phenylalanine. The earlier analysis of more than 450 of the donors excluded sequences that lacked an unambiguous match to a single V gene segment. In an earlier analysis of a few hundred of the donors, a V segment was called functional when productive rearrangements were above 56.7%, and segregating when the standard deviation between donors exceeded 5%. To diagnose cytomegalovirus status from the catalog of TCR beta chain sequences, a statistical classification framework was built. In a later analysis, V and J genes were assigned by comparing TCR nucleotide sequences against IMGT/GENE-DB human TR gene sequences. The TCRdist pipeline was used in a later analysis to assign CDR3 sequences and most-parsimonious VDJ recombination scenarios. In a later analysis, every TCR beta chain was defined by the combination of its CDR3 amino acid sequence and its V-gene family, and reads without a unique V-gene family were dropped. A later analysis removed roughly 590 highly shared, low-generation-probability nucleotide sequences to deal with suspected cross-contamination and a sequencing artifact. In a later analysis, a clonal expansion index was calculated for each public chain from normalized within-repertoire ranks of inferred template counts. Generation probabilities in a later analysis came from a VDJ recombination model fitted to out-of-frame rearrangements, and those results were checked against IGoR. In a later analysis, hypergeometric tests were used to score TCR-TCR, TCR-HLA and TCR-CMV co-occurrence, with a repertoire-size bias correction applied to TCR pairs. A later analysis estimated false discovery rates by permuting HLA or CMV assignments 20 times. In a later analysis, co-occurring TCRs were grouped using DBSCAN, and TCRdist sequence similarity was added for clustering within HLA-allele-positive subsets. Repertoires with fewer than 30,000 or more than 120,000 public chains, plus five repertoires with anomalous nucleotide sharing, were excluded from co-occurrence clustering. The table was pulled from immuneACCESS by TCRdb, which kept in-frame rearrangements only. Such tables lose some clones; where checked, under half of the loss comes from unresolved V genes, and the rest has no known cause. V and J calls and clone size are those listed in that table; D and trimming were worked out from the DNA. The sample table records 100,000 or so clones; roughly 80% of these occur just once. Clones ranked in the top ten supply roughly 9.2% of the sample.

Source material: PBMCs. The sequence was collected from a woman between 40 and 55 years old in good health and CMV-seropositive. The chain is made from TRBV4-1 and TRBJ1-2, with 9 bases matching TRBD1. The DNA sequence follows: TGCGCCAGCAGCCAAGGAAACCCCCGGGACAGGGCTAACTATGGCTACACCTTC. It specifies CASSQGNPRDRANYGYTF.